The T cell receptor (beta chain) described here comes from a study of blood T cell repertoires in COVID-19. Study summary: Material from acute and convalescent COVID-19 was sourced from the United States, Italy and Spain. T cells, B-cell-depleted T cells, or PBMCs supplied cDNA or gDNA.

CDR1 SGDLS and CDR2 YYNGEE come from the germline V gene. V lost 4 bases to trimming and J lost 0 bases, with 11 bases between them. The CDR3 contains 14 residues. Only in-frame clones appear in the TCRdb table, and some are missing; sequencing was by immunoSEQ multiplex PCR. Among roughly 360,000 clones, 83% were seen once, and the ten largest hold approximately 5%. The sample comprised PBMCs or T cells enriched from blood (not recorded which). The origin of this receptor is a woman aged 45 to 65 who had recovered from COVID-19. The chain employs TRBV9 and TRBJ2-7; perhaps TRBD2 as D (6 bases). CDR3 in amino acids: CASSSQDYSYEQYF. For the CDR3, the DNA is TGTGCCAGCAGCTCCCAGGACTACTCCTACGAGCAGTACTTC. Full variable domain (outside the CDR3, taken from reference TRBV9 and TRBJ2-7): DSGVTQTPKHLITATGQRVTLRCSPRSGDLSVYWYQQSLDQGLQFLIQYYNGEERAKGNILERFSAQQFPDLHSELNLSSLELGDSALYFCASSSQDYSYEQYFGPGTRLTVT.